This TCR beta chain derives from a study of T cells after yellow fever vaccination. Trimming took 4 bases from V and 7 from J; bases not matched to a gene: 3. There are 14 residues in the CDR3. Germline CDR1 and CDR2: SGHAT and FQNNGV. In TCRdb, the 5' RACE reads were re-called with MiXCR into one record per CDR3 protein. The sample has 500,000 to 700,000 distinct CDR3 sequences, over 15% seen once. The sequence was obtained from a man younger than 40 who received the YFV17D yellow fever vaccine. Sequencing used PBMCs, obtained 15 days after the yellow fever booster vaccination. This chain joins TRBV11-2 and TRBJ2-4; 11 nucleotides align to TRBD2. The CDR3 loop is CASSSRLAGNIQYF. CDR3 DNA: TGTGCCAGCAGCTCGAGACTAGCGGGGAACATTCAGTACTTC.